Below, 17 T cell receptor beta chains from the same sample are listed, as sequenced in a study of identical twins. TCRdb analysed the 5' RACE reads with MiXCR anew, one entry per CDR3 protein. Of approximately 220,000 distinct CDR3 sequences listed, 6% to 9% are singletons. The same data also contributed to another study, on yellow fever vaccine responses in identical twins.

The material sequenced was memory (CD45RO+) T cells sorted from blood. These receptors were obtained from a woman between 18 and 29 years old in good health.

Many counts were recorded for this clonotype. The V and J genes are TRBV20-1 and TRBJ1-6; weak D call: TRBD1 (6 bases). The CDR3 is made up of 14 amino acids. V lost 6 bases to trimming and J lost 7 bases, with 16 bases between them. The germline CDR1 and CDR2 sequences are DFQATT and SNEGSKA (reference sequence). The CDR3 is CSAHPQGMNSPLHF. CDR3 DNA: TGCAGTGCCCACCCTCAGGGGATGAATTCACCCCTCCACTTT.

This clonotype was recorded at least ten times. This chain connects TRBV29-1 to TRBJ2-2; 12 bases line up with TRBD2. V gave up 2 bases and J gave up 5 bases; unmatched junction bases: 6. This CDR3 region has 16 residues. Germline CDR1 and CDR2: SQVTM and ANQGSEA. Here the CDR3 reads CSVELGLAGRTGELFF. CDR3 in DNA: TGCAGCGTTGAACTTGGACTAGCGGGGAGGACCGGGGAGCTGTTTTTT.

CDR3 residues: CASSYSMLAGYQETQYF. The CDR3 nucleotides are TGTGCCAGCAGTTACTCGATGCTAGCGGGATATCAAGAGACCCAGTACTTC. The V and J genes are TRBV6-5 and TRBJ2-5; 9 bases fit TRBD2. The CDR3 has 17 amino acids. The trim removed 0 bases at V and 2 bases at J, leaving 7 bases unmatched. CDR1 is MNHEY, CDR2 SVGAGI, per germline.

Points on this clonotype: Its ends do not fully match the called genes, so a read error is possible. V and J are TRBV12-3 or TRBV12-4 and TRBJ2-2; D gene uncertain. CDR3 length equals 18 residues. In DNA, the CDR3 is TGTGCCATCAGTTTCGACTCTTATCTCGCGGCGAACACCGGGGAGCTGTTTTTT. This sequence encodes CAISFDSYLAANTGELFF.

This clonotype was observed a handful of times. V gene TRBV27 combines with J gene TRBJ2-7; D unresolved. The CDR3 spans 13 residues. Trimming took off 3 bases at V and 4 bases at J, with 10 bases between the two ends. CDR1 is MNHEY and CDR2 is SMNVEV in the germline V gene (reference sequence). CDR3 sequence reads: CASSFGRSYEQYF. The CDR3 DNA is TGTGCCAGCAGTTTCGGACGTTCATACGAGCAGTACTTC.

This clonotype was recorded many times. This chain connects TRBV12-3 or TRBV12-4 to TRBJ2-5, with no clear D. The CDR3 extends over 11 amino acids. V was trimmed by 6 bases and J by 4 bases, leaving 6 bases between them. CDR3 nucleotides: TGTGCCAGCAGCACCCGAGAGACCCAGTACTTC. This gives the protein CASSTRETQYF.

This clonotype was detected a few times. The genes are TRBV3-1 and TRBJ1-3, with D perhaps matching TRBD1 (5 bases). From germline, CDR1 is LGHDT and CDR2 YNNKEL (reference sequence). The CDR3 is 14 amino acids. V dropped 1 base and J dropped 3 bases, with 7 bases sitting between them. The CDR3 coding sequence is TGTGCCAGCAGCCAAGGGACACTTGGAAACACCATATATTTT. Translating gives CASSQGTLGNTIYF.

The rearrangement uses TRBV10-1 and TRBJ2-7, with D possibly being TRBD2 (6 bases). Between the trimmed V and J ends, which lost 3 bases and 3 bases, there was a span of 9 bases. This CDR3 comprises 13 residues. Germline-derived CDR1 and CDR2 are WNHNN and SYGVQD (reference sequence). In DNA form, the CDR3 reads TGCGCCAGCAGTGAACCCGGGGGCTACGAGCAGTACTTC. Translating it yields CASSEPGGYEQYF.

This clonotype was recorded at least ten times. The V gene is TRBV12-3 or TRBV12-4, the J gene TRBJ2-7, with D uncertain. The length of the CDR3 is 11 residues. With 3 bases removed from V and 3 bases from J, the gap between germline ends came to 3 bases. The CDR3 protein is CASSFYYEQYF. The CDR3 nucleotides read TGTGCCAGCAGTTTCTACTACGAGCAGTACTTC.

This clonotype was detected ten times or more. The rearrangement links TRBV29-1 to TRBJ2-1, with 10 positions matching TRBD1. Germline CDR1 is SQVTM and CDR2 is ANQGSEA. V dropped 4 bases and J dropped 12; count of bases not matched to a gene: 12. This CDR3 has 14 residues. CDR3: CSVVGTGEVPWQFF. The CDR3 DNA is TGCAGCGTTGTCGGGACAGGGGAAGTCCCCTGGCAGTTCTTC.

In its sample, this clonotype was seen a few times. The rearrangement links TRBV20-1 to TRBJ2-7; D may be TRBD2 (7 bases). Trimming removed 3 bases at V and 0 bases at J, with 15 bases between. In germline, CDR1 is DFQATT, CDR2 SNEGSKA (reference sequence). This CDR3 contains 15 residues. As DNA, the CDR3 is TGCAGTGCTAGTGGCGGGGGCGGGGGCTCCTACGAGCAGTACTTC. It translates to CSASGGGGGSYEQYF.

This clonotype showed up many times. The chain combines TRBV28 with TRBJ2-1; 11 bases are a match to TRBD2. The V segment lost 6 bases and the J segment 3 bases; nucleotides outside the gene matches: 4. The CDR3 consists of 15 residues. Germline assignment: CDR1 MDHEN and CDR2 SYDVKM. CDR3 nucleotide sequence: TGTGCCAGCAGGGACGGGACTAGCGGCTACAATGAGCAGTTCTTC. This encodes CASRDGTSGYNEQFF.

J is TRBJ1-1 and V is TRBV28; 7 bases match TRBD1. CDR3 length equals 16 residues. V was pared by 4 bases and J by 8 bases, with 16 bases of the junction left unmatched. The germline V gene has CDR1 MDHEN and CDR2 SYDVKM. Written as DNA, the CDR3 is TGTGCCAGCAGTTCCTCCACCGGGACAGTCATTCCCGAAGCTTTCTTT. It specifies CASSSSTGTVIPEAFF.

This clonotype has just a few counts. The CDR3 protein is CASSFGQGYTYEQYF. The CDR3 bases are TGTGCCAGCAGTTTCGGACAGGGGTACACGTACGAGCAGTACTTC. The J gene is TRBJ2-7, the V gene TRBV28, with 9 bases that match TRBD1. V shed 3 bases, J shed 4 bases, and the junction held 7 bases outside the gene matches. CDR1 and CDR2 from the germline V gene are MDHEN and SYDVKM. The CDR3 contains 15 residues.

The rearrangement links TRBV24-1 to TRBJ2-7, with 9 bases fitting TRBD2. This CDR3 has 14 amino acids. Germline CDR1 reads KGHDR; CDR2 reads SFDVKD. With 4 bases clipped from V and 6 bases from J, the junction kept 6 bases outside the gene matches. The CDR3 DNA reads TGTGCCACCAGTGAACCTGGACTAGCGAGCGAGCAGTACTTC. This encodes CATSEPGLASEQYF.

This clonotype was observed at least ten times. CDR3 region: CASRKNPTKGGTEAFF. The CDR3, as DNA: TGTGCCAGCAGAAAAAACCCTACAAAAGGGGGAACTGAAGCTTTCTTT. The chain recombines TRBV7-2 with TRBJ1-1, with D perhaps matching TRBD1 (6 bases). CDR1 SGHTA and CDR2 FQGNSA come from the germline V gene. Trimming left V 6 bases short and J 5 bases short, with 22 bases between. This CDR3 comprises 16 residues.

This clonotype was observed many times. The junction departs from germline at one end; a sequencing error may be responsible. J is TRBJ2-7 and V is TRBV18; 13 bases agree with TRBD2. The CDR3 sequence is 13 residues long. The germline gives CDR1 KGHSH, CDR2 LQKENI. The CDR3 here is CASSPWTSGRGDF. The CDR3 DNA reads TGTGCCAGCTCACCTTGGACTAGCGGGAGAGGGGACTTC.